Below are 24 T cell receptor beta chains sequenced from a single sample in a study of T-cell memory formation after mild COVID-19. From the 5' RACE reads, TCRdb called clonotypes with MiXCR, one entry per CDR3 protein. The top ten clones hold under 25% of a sample with just over 300,000 distinct CDR3 sequences, less than 20% of them seen once. The sample taken for sequencing was PBMCs or a T cell subset sorted from them (not recorded which). These receptors were obtained from a man between 18 and 35 years old who had mild COVID-19 (a few samples of this study predate the infection). Cell type and time point are not known.

The CDR3 DNA reads TGTGCCAGCAGCCAAGTCCTGGATCTTACCACTGAAGCTTTCTTT. Amino acid sequence: CASSQVLDLTTEAFF. The chain joins TRBV3-1 to TRBJ1-1; D not resolved. The CDR3 sequence is 15 residues long. The V gene's germline CDR1 is LGHDT and CDR2 YNNKEL (reference sequence). V was shortened by 1 base and J by 4 bases, with 13 bases between the two germline ends.

This clonotype has just a few counts. The chain recombines TRBV12-3 or TRBV12-4 with TRBJ1-2, with unresolved D. The length of the CDR3 is 11 residues. Trimming removed 10 bases at V and 8 bases at J, with 14 bases between. This chain's CDR3 is CATGFGEGYTF. Written as DNA, the CDR3 is TGTGCCACTGGCTTTGGAGAGGGCTACACCTTC.

This clonotype appeared many times. This sequence joins TRBV4-1 and TRBJ1-6; unclear D gene. Germline assignment: CDR1 MGHRA and CDR2 YSYEKL. The CDR3 is made up of 14 amino acids. Trimming cost V 6 bases and J 5 bases, with 11 bases left between them. CDR3 in amino acids: CASRNTANNSPLHF. The CDR3 region has the DNA TGCGCCAGCAGGAACACTGCAAATAATTCACCCCTCCACTTT.

V and J are TRBV20-1 and TRBJ2-2; D call uncertain. The CDR3 length is 14 residues. Trimming pared 3 bases from V and 3 bases from J, leaving 11 bases between. CDR1 is DFQATT and CDR2 is SNEGSKA in the germline V gene (reference sequence). The DNA of the CDR3 is TGCAGTGCTAGGTGGTCGGGTGACACCGGGGAGCTGTTTTTT. Translated, it gives CSARWSGDTGELFF.

This clonotype was counted between two and nine times. The chain employs TRBV9 and TRBJ2-4; possibly TRBD1 for D (6 bases). CDR3 size: 13 residues. From germline, CDR1 is SGDLS and CDR2 YYNGEE. V was trimmed by 4 bases and J by 8 bases, leaving 13 bases between them. CDR3 region: CASSSGQLDIQYF. CDR3 bases: TGTGCCAGCAGCTCCGGACAGTTAGACATTCAGTACTTC.

Many counts were recorded for this clonotype. The V gene is TRBV5-1, the J gene TRBJ2-5; unclear D gene. The CDR3 spans 13 residues. CDR1 and CDR2 (germline): SGHRS, YFSETQ. The V gene lost 2 bases and the J gene lost 2 bases, with 7 bases spanning the gap. CDR3 nucleotides: TGCGCCAGCAGCTTCCTAGGGCAAGAGACCCAGTACTTC. It specifies CASSFLGQETQYF.

CDR3 sequence: CASSLSRSEETQYF. CDR3 bases: TGTGCCAGCAGCTTAAGTCGAAGCGAAGAGACCCAGTACTTC. The V call is TRBV7-2, the J call TRBJ2-5, with D unresolved. The ends were cut back, 2 bases at V and 3 bases at J, with 10 bases in the middle. CDR3 length: 14 amino acids. Looked up from germline, CDR1 is SGHTA and CDR2 is FQGNSA. Full variable domain (rest looked up from reference TRBV7-2 and TRBJ2-5): GAGVSQSPSNKVTEKGKDVELRCDPISGHTALYWYRQSLGQGLEFLIYFQGNSAPDKSGLPSDRFSAERTGGSVSTLTIQRTQQEDSAVYLCASSLSRSEETQYFGPGTRLLVL.

This chain links TRBV6-5 with TRBJ2-2; D not resolved. This CDR3 contains 12 residues. CDR1 MNHEY and CDR2 SVGAGI come from the germline V gene. Trimming pared 5 bases from V and 7 bases from J, leaving 8 bases between. The CDR3 DNA sequence: TGTGCCAGCAGTCGGTCGAGCGGGGAGCTGTTTTTT. This gives the protein CASSRSSGELFF.

The sample holds a few counts of this clonotype. The chain combines TRBV4-2 with TRBJ2-3; possible D gene TRBD1, 7 bases. Germline lookup yields CDR1 LGHNA and CDR2 YNFKEQ. The CDR3 covers 15 residues. Trimming stripped 0 bases from V and 5 bases from J, with 12 bases between. CDR3 sequence: CASSQDPGGRDTQYF. In DNA, the CDR3 is TGTGCCAGCAGCCAAGATCCAGGGGGGAGAGATACGCAGTATTTT.

This clonotype was seen a single time. The genes are TRBV9 and TRBJ1-2; a possible D gene is TRBD1 (5 bases). V lost 4 bases and J lost 4, with 17 bases in between. The CDR3 runs to 15 residues. Germline CDR1 reads SGDLS; CDR2 reads YYNGEE. The CDR3 DNA sequence: TGTGCCAGCAGCCCCGACAGCGCCTCCCTCTATGGCTACACCTTC. Protein: CASSPDSASLYGYTF.

This clonotype occurred a few times. V and J are TRBV2 and TRBJ2-5, with D perhaps TRBD1 or TRBD2 (6 bases each). Germline-derived CDR1 and CDR2 are SNHLY and FYNNEI. Trimming pared 4 bases from V and 5 bases from J, leaving 14 bases between. The CDR3 contains 14 residues. The CDR3 DNA follows: TGTGCCAGCAGTGGACGGGGGCGGAAGGAGACCCAGTACTTC. This sequence encodes CASSGRGRKETQYF.

The V and J genes are TRBV27 and TRBJ2-2; 10 bases agree with TRBD2. The CDR3 is 15 amino acids. The germline V gene encodes CDR1 MNHEY and CDR2 SMNVEV (reference sequence). V lost 5 bases to trimming and J lost 5 bases; unmatched junction nucleotides: 5. DNA of the CDR3: TGTGCCAGCAGTATACTAGCGGGGCGGACCGGGGAGCTGTTTTTT. It specifies CASSILAGRTGELFF.

V and J are TRBV7-9 and TRBJ2-1; possibly TRBD2 for D (6 bases). CDR3 size: 12 residues. The germline V gene encodes CDR1 SEHNR and CDR2 FQNEAQ (reference sequence). Trimming removed 4 bases from V and 15 bases from J, with 16 bases in between. CDR3 region: CASSSRDWTPFF. Here the CDR3 DNA reads TGTGCCAGCAGCTCCCGGGACTGGACGCCGTTCTTC.

This clonotype was observed a handful of times. V is TRBV6-5 and J is TRBJ1-4, with D hard to call. The CDR3 loop spans 14 amino acids. CDR1 is MNHEY and CDR2 is SVGAGI in the germline V gene. V gave up 5 bases and J gave up 8 bases, with 15 bases separating them. The CDR3 loop is CASSPTTVGEKLFF. The CDR3 DNA reads as TGTGCCAGCAGTCCGACCACAGTCGGGGAAAAACTGTTTTTT.

This clonotype was seen a handful of times. The J gene is TRBJ2-1, the V gene TRBV20-1; 10 nucleotides agree with TRBD2. The CDR3 runs to 16 residues. V lost 3 bases, J lost 4 bases, and 9 bases stayed unmatched. From germline, CDR1 is DFQATT and CDR2 SNEGSKA (reference sequence). The CDR3 nucleotides are TGCAGTGCTAGGAACATAGCGGGGGGTTCTTACAATGAGCAGTTCTTC. As protein: CSARNIAGGSYNEQFF.

This clonotype was counted a few times. The V gene is TRBV6-5, the J gene TRBJ2-7; 9 positions match TRBD1. Germline V gene lookup returns CDR1 MNHEY and CDR2 SVGAGI. The trim removed 6 bases at V and 2 bases at J, leaving 11 bases unmatched. The CDR3 runs to 16 residues. CDR3 nucleotide sequence: TGTGCCAGCAGGTCGGACAGGGGTGAAGGGGCCTACGAGCAGTACTTC. Protein product: CASRSDRGEGAYEQYF.

The chain has TRBV4-3 and TRBJ2-2; 7 positions match TRBD2. V shed 4 bases, J shed 2 bases, and the junction held 13 bases outside the gene matches. Germline V gives CDR1 LGHNA, CDR2 YSLEER. CDR3 length: 18 residues. The CDR3 sequence is CASSPAPLRGINTGELFF. CDR3 nucleotide sequence: TGCGCCAGCAGCCCTGCCCCTCTGCGGGGGATAAACACCGGGGAGCTGTTTTTT.

This clonotype was observed a handful of times. The chain carries TRBV2 and TRBJ2-7; 13 nucleotides match TRBD2. Germline V gives CDR1 SNHLY, CDR2 FYNNEI. The CDR3 sequence is 15 residues long. After removal of 4 bases from V and 5 bases from J, the junction contained 5 bases not matched to a gene. The CDR3 here is CASSGGTSGVHEQYV. CDR3 DNA: TGTGCCAGCAGTGGAGGGACTAGCGGGGTACACGAGCAGTACGTC.

J is TRBJ1-2 and V is TRBV7-9, with TRBD1 as a possible D gene (6 bases). The CDR3 length is 12 residues. Per germline, CDR1 SEHNR and CDR2 FQNEAQ (reference sequence). The germline V and J ends were trimmed by 5 bases and 6 bases, with 10 bases remaining between them. The CDR3 nucleotides are TGTGCCAGCAGCCCTCACAGGGATGGCTACACCTTC. This sequence encodes CASSPHRDGYTF.

The CDR3 here is CASSQVSTSSYNEQFF. The DNA for the CDR3 is TGTGCCAGCAGCCAAGTGTCAACGAGCTCCTACAATGAGCAGTTCTTC. This rearrangement joins TRBV3-1 to TRBJ2-1, with no clear D. The germline gives CDR1 LGHDT, CDR2 YNNKEL (reference sequence). The CDR3 is made up of 16 amino acids. V shed 1 base and J shed 0 bases, with 10 bases lying between them.

The chain has TRBV25-1 and TRBJ1-2; no definite D call. CDR1 and CDR2 (germline): MGHDK, SYGVNS. The V gene lost 8 bases and the J gene lost 3 bases, with 10 bases spanning the gap. CDR3 length: 12 residues. The CDR3 region is CASGSSHYGYTF. The CDR3 DNA reads TGTGCCAGCGGCTCTAGTCACTATGGCTACACCTTC.

CDR3: CASSPSGGEGTGELFF. In nucleotides, the CDR3 is TGTGCCAGCAGCCCCTCCGGGGGCGAAGGCACCGGGGAGCTGTTTTTT. The rearrangement uses TRBV7-6 and TRBJ2-2, with D perhaps assigned TRBD1 or TRBD2 (6 bases each). This CDR3 spans 16 amino acids. The V gene lost 5 bases and the J gene lost 4 bases, with 17 bases spanning the gap. CDR1 is SGHVS and CDR2 is FNYEAQ in the germline V gene.

The rearrangement uses TRBV6-2 or TRBV6-3 and TRBJ2-1; 8 bases align to TRBD1. The CDR3 has 15 residues. CDR1 MNHEY and CDR2 SVGEGT come from the germline V gene. V was clipped by 7 bases and J by 7 bases; unmatched bases: 12. CDR3 amino acids: CASIDRGRRMNEQFF. The CDR3 DNA follows: TGTGCCAGCATAGACAGGGGACGGAGGATGAATGAGCAGTTCTTC.

This clonotype showed up just a few times. This chain joins TRBV7-8 and TRBJ2-2, with 11 bases fitting TRBD1. This CDR3 comprises 16 residues. Trimming took 0 bases from V and 6 from J; bases not matched to a gene: 3. Germline V lookup: CDR1 SGHVS, CDR2 FQNEAQ. This CDR3 is CASSLADRGLAGELFF. The DNA of the CDR3 is TGTGCCAGCAGCTTAGCGGACAGGGGGCTAGCCGGGGAGCTGTTTTTT.